This is a list of T cell receptor beta chains from one sample in a study of beta chain features in type 1 diabetes. Only in-frame clones appear in the TCRdb table, and some are missing; sequencing was by immunoSEQ multiplex PCR. The sample has 200,000 to 300,000 clones, roughly a tenth seen once. The sequenced sample was naive CD4+ T cells from blood. The source of these receptors is a man aged 25-40 years with type 1 diabetes. Each CDR3 is given with its conserved first and last residue. The D gene is left open where the match is weak. Some rows mark clone size as missing; the rest say once, few, many or name a class of expanded clone.

v_call: TRBV5-1
j_call: TRBJ1-2
d_call: .
clone_size: few
cdr3_aa: CASSLAPGLRGYTF
cdr3_nt: TGCGCCAGCAGCTTGGCACCGGGACTCCGTGGCTACACCTTC

v_call: TRBV7-6
j_call: TRBJ2-6
d_call: .
clone_size: few
cdr3_aa: CASSSAAGANVLTF
cdr3_nt: TGTGCCAGCAGCTCGGCGGCTGGGGCCAACGTCCTGACTTTC

v_call: TRBV6-6
j_call: TRBJ2-7
d_call: TRBD2
clone_size: few
cdr3_aa: CASSHPSGGVGEQYF
cdr3_nt: TGTGCCAGCAGTCACCCTAGCGGGGGGGTGGGTGAGCAGTACTTC

v_call: TRBV5-1
j_call: TRBJ1-4
d_call: .
clone_size: .
cdr3_aa: CASSPGFFNEKLFF
cdr3_nt: TGCGCCAGCAGCCCCGGGTTCTTTAATGAAAAACTGTTTTTT

v_call: TRBV2
j_call: TRBJ2-5
d_call: .
clone_size: few
cdr3_aa: CASSGTIKETQYF
cdr3_nt: TGTGCCAGCAGTGGGACTATCAAAGAGACCCAGTACTTC

v_call: TRBV9
j_call: TRBJ2-3
d_call: TRBD2
clone_size: .
cdr3_aa: CASSVVSGGGQTQYF
cdr3_nt: TGTGCCAGCAGCGTAGTAAGCGGGGGTGGCCAGACGCAGTATTTT

v_call: TRBV7-8
j_call: TRBJ2-2
d_call: TRBD2
clone_size: .
cdr3_aa: CASSPSGGAGGELFF
cdr3_nt: TGTGCCAGCAGCCCTAGCGGGGGGGCCGGCGGGGAGCTGTTTTTT

v_call: TRBV2
j_call: TRBJ2-3
d_call: .
clone_size: .
cdr3_aa: CASSKQGSGTDTQYF
cdr3_nt: TGTGCCAGCAGTAAACAGGGAAGTGGGACAGATACGCAGTATTTT

v_call: TRBV6-1
j_call: TRBJ2-7
d_call: TRBD1
clone_size: few
cdr3_aa: CATLTGVYRNEQYF
cdr3_nt: TGTGCCACTTTGACAGGGGTCTACCGGAACGAGCAGTACTTC

v_call: TRBV7-2
j_call: TRBJ1-5
d_call: .
clone_size: .
cdr3_aa: CASSQGYQPQHF
cdr3_nt: TGTGCCAGCAGCCAGGGGTACCAGCCCCAGCATTTT

v_call: TRBV23-1
j_call: TRBJ2-4
d_call: .
clone_size: few
cdr3_aa: CASSQSIMVQNLAKNIQYF
cdr3_nt: TGCGCCAGCAGTCAATCGATCATGGTACAGAACCTAGCCAAAAACATTCAGTACTTC

v_call: TRBV18
j_call: TRBJ2-6
d_call: TRBD1
clone_size: .
cdr3_aa: CANGQGDGANVLTF
cdr3_nt: TGTGCCAACGGACAGGGAGATGGGGCCAACGTCCTGACTTTC

v_call: TRBV4-2
j_call: TRBJ2-3
d_call: TRBD2
clone_size: few
cdr3_aa: CASRAGGDTQYF
cdr3_nt: TGTGCCAGCAGAGCGGGGGGAGATACGCAGTATTTT

v_call: TRBV5-1
j_call: TRBJ2-7
d_call: .
clone_size: few
cdr3_aa: CASSLEWLGEEQYF
cdr3_nt: TGCGCCAGCAGCTTGGAATGGCTCGGGGAGGAGCAGTACTTC

v_call: TRBV7-6
j_call: TRBJ1-1
d_call: TRBD1
clone_size: few
cdr3_aa: CASNGQGHTEAFF
cdr3_nt: TGTGCCAGCAACGGACAGGGGCACACTGAAGCTTTCTTT

v_call: TRBV14
j_call: TRBJ2-6
d_call: .
clone_size: .
cdr3_aa: CASSPGGLRSGANVLTF
cdr3_nt: TGTGCCAGCAGCCCGGGGGGCCTCCGTTCTGGGGCCAACGTCCTGACTTTC

v_call: TRBV2
j_call: TRBJ2-1
d_call: TRBD2
clone_size: .
cdr3_aa: CASSVQLAGALSSYNEQFF
cdr3_nt: TGTGCCAGCAGTGTACAACTAGCGGGGGCCCTGAGCTCCTACAATGAGCAGTTCTTC

v_call: TRBV28
j_call: TRBJ1-5
d_call: .
clone_size: .
cdr3_aa: CASSSWSLWPQHF
cdr3_nt: TGTGCCAGCAGTTCTTGGAGTCTTTGGCCCCAGCATTTT

v_call: TRBV7-2
j_call: TRBJ1-1
d_call: TRBD1
clone_size: .
cdr3_aa: CASSRQGNTEAFF
cdr3_nt: TGTGCCAGCAGCCGACAGGGGAACACTGAAGCTTTCTTT

v_call: TRBV28
j_call: TRBJ2-5
d_call: .
clone_size: .
cdr3_aa: CASSFSGQETQYF
cdr3_nt: TGTGCCAGCAGTTTCTCGGGCCAAGAGACCCAGTACTTC

v_call: TRBV7-9
j_call: TRBJ1-2
d_call: .
clone_size: .
cdr3_aa: CASSFEGYGGGYTF
cdr3_nt: TGTGCCAGCAGCTTCGAAGGATATGGGGGCGGCTACACCTTC

v_call: TRBV5-1
j_call: TRBJ2-7
d_call: .
clone_size: .
cdr3_aa: CASSYHGRGPSYEQYF
cdr3_nt: TGCGCCAGCAGCTACCACGGGCGGGGGCCCTCCTACGAGCAGTACTTC

v_call: TRBV4-2
j_call: TRBJ2-7
d_call: .
clone_size: few
cdr3_aa: CASSQEPRNPFPYEQYF
cdr3_nt: TGTGCCAGCAGCCAAGAGCCGCGGAACCCCTTCCCGTACGAGCAGTACTTC

v_call: TRBV29-1
j_call: TRBJ2-3
d_call: .
clone_size: few
cdr3_aa: CSVESSDTQYF
cdr3_nt: TGCAGCGTTGAGAGTTCCGATACGCAGTATTTT

v_call: TRBV4-2
j_call: TRBJ2-7
d_call: .
clone_size: .
cdr3_aa: CASSQVYQGGYEQYF
cdr3_nt: TGTGCCAGCAGCCAAGTGTACCAGGGTGGCTACGAGCAGTACTTC

v_call: TRBV9
j_call: TRBJ1-2
d_call: TRBD1
clone_size: .
cdr3_aa: CASSGRQGPYGYTF
cdr3_nt: TGTGCCAGCAGCGGCCGACAGGGTCCCTATGGCTACACCTTC

v_call: TRBV11-2
j_call: TRBJ1-1
d_call: TRBD1
clone_size: once
cdr3_aa: CASSLGTVTEAFF
cdr3_nt: TGTGCCAGCAGCCTTGGGACAGTGACTGAAGCTTTCTTT

v_call: TRBV19
j_call: TRBJ2-3
d_call: .
clone_size: few
cdr3_aa: CASSIYERRTDTQYF
cdr3_nt: TGTGCCAGTAGTATATACGAGCGGCGCACAGATACGCAGTATTTT

v_call: TRBV7-2
j_call: TRBJ2-1
d_call: TRBD2
clone_size: few
cdr3_aa: CASSSASGVGEQFF
cdr3_nt: TGTGCCAGCAGCTCTGCTAGCGGGGTTGGTGAGCAGTTCTTC

v_call: TRBV7-2
j_call: TRBJ2-5
d_call: TRBD1
clone_size: .
cdr3_aa: CASSLAGQGETQYF
cdr3_nt: TGTGCCAGCAGCTTAGCGGGACAGGGAGAGACCCAGTACTTC

v_call: TRBV19
j_call: TRBJ2-7
d_call: .
clone_size: .
cdr3_aa: CASRGLRDPDEQYF
cdr3_nt: TGTGCCAGTCGAGGGCTGAGGGATCCCGACGAGCAGTACTTC

v_call: TRBV5-4
j_call: TRBJ2-2
d_call: TRBD2
clone_size: .
cdr3_aa: CASSKLAGGDTGELFF
cdr3_nt: TGTGCCAGCAGCAAACTAGCGGGGGGCGACACCGGGGAGCTGTTTTTT

v_call: TRBV5-1
j_call: TRBJ2-3
d_call: .
clone_size: .
cdr3_aa: CASSLSKGTDTQYF
cdr3_nt: TGCGCCAGCAGCTTGTCTAAGGGGACAGATACGCAGTATTTT